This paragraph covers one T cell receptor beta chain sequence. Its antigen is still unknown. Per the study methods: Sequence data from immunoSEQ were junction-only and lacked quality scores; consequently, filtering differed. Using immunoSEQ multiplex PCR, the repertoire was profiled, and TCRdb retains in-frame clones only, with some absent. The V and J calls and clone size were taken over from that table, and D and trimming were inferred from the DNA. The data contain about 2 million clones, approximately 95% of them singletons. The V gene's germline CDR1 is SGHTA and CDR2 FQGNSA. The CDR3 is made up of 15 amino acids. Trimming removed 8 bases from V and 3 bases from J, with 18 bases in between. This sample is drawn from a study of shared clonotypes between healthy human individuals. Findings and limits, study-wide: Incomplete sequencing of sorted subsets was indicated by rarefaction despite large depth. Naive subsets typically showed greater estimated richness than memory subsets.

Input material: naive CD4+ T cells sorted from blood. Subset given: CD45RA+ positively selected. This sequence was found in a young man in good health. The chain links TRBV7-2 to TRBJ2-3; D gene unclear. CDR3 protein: CASQERSGRTDTQYF. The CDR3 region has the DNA TGTGCCAGCCAAGAAAGGTCCGGCAGAACAGATACGCAGTATTTT.